Below are 8 T cell receptor beta chains sequenced from a single sample in a study of blood T cell repertoires in COVID-19. Generated by immunoSEQ multiplex PCR, the TCRdb table keeps only in-frame clones and is missing some. Among 100,000 to 150,000 clones listed, about 82% were seen once. Specimen: peripheral blood. These receptors were taken from a human donor in a cohort sampled during active COVID-19.

The chain combines TRBV7-9 with TRBJ2-2, with a weak D call TRBD1 (6 bases). The CDR3 has 16 residues. Germline CDR1 reads SEHNR; CDR2 reads FQNEAQ (reference sequence). Trimming removed 5 bases from V and 4 bases from J, with 17 bases in between. The CDR3: CASSLRRLGGTGELFF. The CDR3, as DNA: TGTGCCAGCAGCCTACGGCGCCTAGGGGGCACCGGGGAGCTGTTTTTT.

A word on this clone: Other DNA sequences from this sample encode an identical CDR3 as well. The CDR3 reads CASSPAGRETQYF. The CDR3 region has the DNA TGTGCCAGCTCACCTGCGGGACGGGAGACCCAGTACTTC. V usage is TRBV18 and J usage is TRBJ2-5; D may be TRBD2 (6 bases). The germline gives CDR1 KGHSH, CDR2 LQKENI. The CDR3 runs to 13 residues. V lost 3 bases and J lost 5, with 10 bases in between.

This rearrangement joins TRBV5-6 to TRBJ2-3; TRBD1 is a possible D gene (6 bases). In germline, CDR1 is SGHDT, CDR2 YYEEEE. The CDR3 totals 15 residues. Trimming pared 4 bases from V and 4 bases from J, leaving 16 bases between. The CDR3 region has the DNA TGTGCCAGCAGCCCAATCAGCGAGGGGGCAGATACGCAGTATTTT. This encodes CASSPISEGADTQYF.

The rearrangement joins TRBV30 to TRBJ1-2, with D tentatively TRBD1 (6 bases). V shed 0 bases and J shed 8 bases, with 19 bases lying between them. The length of the CDR3 is 15 residues. The germline CDR1 and CDR2 sequences are GTSNPN and SVGIG (reference sequence). The CDR3 here is CAWSVPFTGRDGYTF. The CDR3 DNA reads TGTGCCTGGAGTGTACCCTTTACAGGGAGAGACGGCTACACCTTC.

J is TRBJ1-2 and V is TRBV9; 9 bases are a match to TRBD1. CDR3 size: 18 residues. The V segment lost 0 bases and the J segment 11 bases; nucleotides outside the gene matches: 20. CDR1 SGDLS and CDR2 YYNGEE come from the germline V gene. The CDR3 reads CASSVGRGTGGAAMPYTF. The CDR3 DNA sequence: TGTGCCAGCAGCGTAGGAAGGGGAACAGGGGGCGCAGCTATGCCATACACCTTC.

The chain uses TRBV27 and TRBJ1-1; perhaps TRBD1 as D (5 bases). The CDR3 is made up of 13 amino acids. From germline, CDR1 is MNHEY and CDR2 SMNVEV (reference sequence). Trimming removed 5 bases from V and 4 bases from J, with 11 bases in between. For the CDR3, the DNA is TGTGCCAGCAGTCGTGGGGGGAGCACTGAAGCTTTCTTT. Translating gives CASSRGGSTEAFF.

The chain carries TRBV20-1 and TRBJ2-7; D is ambiguous. V lost 2 bases and J lost 7, with 6 bases in between. The CDR3 contains 10 residues. The V gene's germline CDR1 is DFQATT and CDR2 SNEGSKA (reference sequence). The CDR3, as DNA: TGCAGTGCTAGACTAGGAGAGCAGTACTTC. It yields the protein CSARLGEQYF.

The rearrangement uses TRBV10-3 and TRBJ2-5; D gene ambiguous. The germline V gene has CDR1 ENHRY and CDR2 SYGVKD. Trimming took off 5 bases at V and 1 base at J, with 11 bases between the two ends. The CDR3 runs 14 residues. CDR3 nucleotides: TGTGCCATCAGTCGGCAGGCTATCCAAGAGACCCAGTACTTC. This encodes CAISRQAIQETQYF.